These T cell receptor beta chains were read from a single sample in a study of vaccination effects on CD4 cells after COVID-19. Their cognate antigens are unknown. This table comes from immunoSEQ multiplex PCR, and its TCRdb copy is limited to in-frame clones, with some not included. This sample carries more than 60,000 clones, around two thirds of them seen once, and the ten largest clones take about 2.2%. The sequences come from CD4+ T cells from PBMCs cultured without peptide, collected after COVID-19 vaccination. Every receptor here comes from a human donor who received a COVID-19 vaccine. Each CDR3 is given with its conserved first and last residue. D genes are given only for firm matches. Clone size is not always given. Where it is, it says once, few, many or a class for expanded clones.

J: TRBJ2-3
size: NA
D: NA
V: TRBV29-1
DNA: TGCAGCGTTTCACTAGATACGCAGTATTTT
CDR3: CSVSLDTQYF

J: TRBJ1-1
size: NA
D: NA
V: TRBV3-1/TRBV3-2
DNA: TGTGCCAGCAGCCAATCGAGGAACACTGAAGCTTTCTTT
CDR3: CASSQSRNTEAFF

J: TRBJ2-3
size: NA
D: TRBD2
V: TRBV5-1
DNA: TGCGCCAGCAGCTTGATTGGGGGGGCAGATACGCAGTATTTT
CDR3: CASSLIGGADTQYF

J: TRBJ1-1
size: NA
D: NA
V: TRBV5-8
DNA: TGTGCCAGCCCGCGAGTAACAGGGAGTTTGGCGAACACTGAAGCTTTCTTT
CDR3: CASPRVTGSLANTEAFF

J: TRBJ2-2
size: NA
D: TRBD1
V: TRBV11-3
DNA: TGTGCCAGCAGCCCGGGACAGGGGGCCTTGGCCGGGGAGCTGTTTTTT
CDR3: CASSPGQGALAGELFF

J: TRBJ1-3
size: NA
D: NA
V: TRBV5-8
DNA: TGTGCCAGCAGCCCGGAGTGGACTGTTCGAAACACCATATATTTT
CDR3: CASSPEWTVRNTIYF

J: TRBJ1-5
size: NA
D: NA
V: TRBV27
DNA: TGTGCCAGCAGAAACCGCGGGGAGCCCCAGCATTTT
CDR3: CASRNRGEPQHF

J: TRBJ2-3
size: NA
D: NA
V: TRBV2
DNA: TGTGCCAGCAGTGGGGGGAGACGGACAGATACGCAGTATTTT
CDR3: CASSGGRRTDTQYF

J: TRBJ2-5
size: NA
D: NA
V: TRBV7-9
DNA: TGTGCCAGCAGAGTTCGGCGGGACGGGGAGACCCAGTACTTC
CDR3: CASRVRRDGETQYF

J: TRBJ2-1
size: once
D: NA
V: TRBV27
DNA: TGTGCCAGCAGAACCGCGGGTTGGGTCGACAATGAGCAGTTCTTC
CDR3: CASRTAGWVDNEQFF

J: TRBJ2-5
size: NA
D: TRBD2
V: TRBV7-3
DNA: TGTGCCAGCAGCTCCGGACTAGCGGGGGGGATTAACCGGGAGACCCAGTACTTC
CDR3: CASSSGLAGGINRETQYF

J: TRBJ1-2
size: NA
D: TRBD1
V: TRBV6-5
DNA: TGTGCCAGCAGTCCCGACAGGGGAGAAGGCTACACCTTC
CDR3: CASSPDRGEGYTF

J: TRBJ2-2
size: NA
D: TRBD2
V: TRBV6-2/TRBV6-3
DNA: TGTGCCAGCAGTTATAGCGGGGGCCGCACCGGGGAGCTGTTTTTT
CDR3: CASSYSGGRTGELFF

J: TRBJ1-2
size: NA
D: NA
V: TRBV6-5
DNA: TGTGCCAGCACCCGGGGTTCGGGGTATGGCTACACCTTC
CDR3: CASTRGSGYGYTF

J: TRBJ1-2
size: NA
D: TRBD1
V: TRBV2
DNA: TGTGCCAGCAGTCCCGGACAGGGGAGGTTCTATGGCTACACCTTC
CDR3: CASSPGQGRFYGYTF

J: TRBJ1-2
size: NA
D: NA
V: TRBV30
DNA: TGTGCCTGGAGTGGCGCCAAAAGGGGTAACTATGGCTACACCTTC
CDR3: CAWSGAKRGNYGYTF

J: TRBJ1-4
size: NA
D: TRBD1
V: TRBV4-1
DNA: TGCGCCAGCAGCCAAGATCTGTGGACAGGGAGGGAAAAACTGTTTTTT
CDR3: CASSQDLWTGREKLFF

J: TRBJ2-2
size: NA
D: TRBD2
V: TRBV10-2
DNA: TGCGCCAGCAGTGGAGCGGGGGGGCAAAACACCGGGGAGCTGTTTTTT
CDR3: CASSGAGGQNTGELFF

J: TRBJ2-3
size: NA
D: TRBD1
V: TRBV7-9
DNA: TGTGCCAGCAGCTCGGGACAGTGGACAGATACGCAGTATTTT
CDR3: CASSSGQWTDTQYF

J: TRBJ1-5
size: NA
D: NA
V: TRBV28
DNA: TGTGCCAGCCATACCGTCGGGGGCCAATATTTCAATCAGCCCCAGCATTTT
CDR3: CASHTVGGQYFNQPQHF

J: TRBJ1-1
size: NA
D: NA
V: TRBV12-3/TRBV12-4
DNA: TGTGCCAGCAGTTGGGGAGTTAACACTGAAGCTTTCTTT
CDR3: CASSWGVNTEAFF

J: TRBJ1-5
size: NA
D: NA
V: TRBV6-6
DNA: TGTGCCAGCAGTTACCCGAGGGGCAGAAATAAGACTCCCCAGCATTTT
CDR3: CASSYPRGRNKTPQHF

J: TRBJ1-6
size: NA
D: NA
V: TRBV10-3
DNA: TGTGCCATCAAACAGGGATCGAATTCACCCCTCCACTTT
CDR3: CAIKQGSNSPLHF

J: TRBJ2-3
size: few
D: TRBD2
V: TRBV6-2/TRBV6-3
DNA: TGTGCCAGCAGTTACCCAATCCACGGGGGGAGATCAGATACGCAGTATTTT
CDR3: CASSYPIHGGRSDTQYF